This T cell receptor beta chain was recovered during a study of radiotherapy plus CTLA-4 blockade in lung cancer. Turning to the study itself: Disease control was present in under 35% of patients, and objective responses in under 20%.

TCRdb's copy holds only in-frame clones and misses some; the assay was immunoSEQ multiplex PCR. The sample lists 25,000 to 35,000 clones, 81% occurring once. This clone was found a few times. Its antigen is not identified. General study findings and limits: Per reports, early blood T cell clone dynamics, plus interferon-beta, forecast response most strongly. Blood TCR clones of tumor origin expanded after radiotherapy plus ipilimumab.

This material consisted of peripheral blood, taken from a patient treated with radiotherapy plus ipilimumab. The sequence derives from a human donor with non-small cell lung cancer that progressed on radiotherapy plus ipilimumab.

CDR3 coding DNA: TGTGCCAGCAGTTACGAGACAGGGGGCAGCGACGAGCAGTACTTC. The encoded protein is CASSYETGGSDEQYF. The chain recombines TRBV6-6 with TRBJ2-7; 10 nucleotides match TRBD1. This CDR3 is 15 amino acids long. CDR1 MNHNY and CDR2 SVGAGI come from the germline V gene (reference sequence). The ends lost 2 bases at V and 5 bases at J; junction bases unmatched: 6.